Listed below are T cell receptor beta chains from one sample, sequenced in a study of CXCR3-negative and CXCR3-positive naive CD8 T cells. TCRdb reprocessed the 5' RACE reads, keeping one entry per CDR3 protein, no DNA. The listing contains 85,000 to 120,000 distinct CDR3 sequences. Sequenced: naive CXCR3+ CD8+ T cells from blood. These TCRs come from a human donor in good health. Some clones in this sample may be carry-over from other donors' samples. Each CDR3 is given with its conserved first and last residue.

J | V | CDR3
TRBJ2-1 | TRBV6-5 | CAGGGGPYNEQFF
TRBJ1-6 | TRBV4-1 | CASSQDGGGYNSPLHF
TRBJ2-7 | TRBV12-3/TRBV12-4 | CASSFGGSDEQYF
TRBJ2-2 | TRBV7-9 | CASRPSPGQGTGELFF
TRBJ1-2 | TRBV28 | CASTAVTRDRVRFGYTF
TRBJ2-1 | TRBV20-1 | CSARLSGGPYNEQFF
TRBJ2-7 | TRBV7-9 | CASSFQERREQYF
TRBJ2-5 | TRBV10-3 | CAISEIGIQETQYF
TRBJ2-4 | TRBV6-5 | CASSQGAGNIQYF
TRBJ2-7 | TRBV7-9 | CASSPRGGMGEQYF
TRBJ1-1 | TRBV28 | CASSLILSNTEAFF
TRBJ1-2 | TRBV13 | CASSLRAPYGSYTF
TRBJ1-1 | TRBV3-1 | CASSQGWASEAFF
TRBJ1-3 | TRBV5-1 | CASSLEGLAGNTIYF
TRBJ1-1 | TRBV5-1 | CASSDGQHMNTEAFF
TRBJ2-5 | TRBV5-1 | CASSPPGTEEETQYF
TRBJ1-5 | TRBV2 | CASRSGGNQPQHF
TRBJ1-2 | TRBV12-5 | CASGRPPGQGYGYTF
TRBJ2-7 | TRBV5-6 | CASSLTGGNYEQYF
TRBJ1-1 | TRBV20-1 | CSARSVVGGPHTEAFF
TRBJ1-2 | TRBV3-1 | CASSPSGQGSYGYTF
TRBJ1-1 | TRBV30 | CASHHPPDMNTEAFF
TRBJ2-7 | TRBV5-1 | CASSSVNTYEQYF
TRBJ1-1 | TRBV7-9 | CASSFSPGQDMNTEAFF
TRBJ1-3 | TRBV7-6 | CASSLETGNTIYF
TRBJ2-1 | TRBV7-9 | CASNQPLLHTYNEQFF
TRBJ2-7 | TRBV7-8 | CASSSTSGRANEQYF
TRBJ1-1 | TRBV12-3/TRBV12-4 | CASSPRRGPAEAFF
TRBJ2-2 | TRBV29-1 | CSVEGPGQAGELFF
TRBJ2-7 | TRBV11-2 | CASSLEWSLAGDVYYEQYF
TRBJ2-3 | TRBV6-6 | CASSYSPDTQYF
TRBJ1-1 | TRBV19 | CASSPVGQGEAFF
TRBJ2-7 | TRBV29-1 | CSVEGGTGADSYEQYF
TRBJ2-5 | TRBV20-1 | CSARDLAGEETQYF
TRBJ2-7 | TRBV7-3 | CASSSLSGPYEQYF
TRBJ2-7 | TRBV28 | CASILAGGLNEQYF
TRBJ2-2 | TRBV5-1 | CASSLVEATGELFF
TRBJ2-5 | TRBV7-9 | CASSLAQGARETQYF
TRBJ2-7 | TRBV29-1 | CSVGGIHEQYF
TRBJ2-7 | TRBV19 | CASSMASLSEQYF
TRBJ2-7 | TRBV7-2 | CASSLGVQGPRNEQYF
TRBJ2-7 | TRBV7-3 | CASSSGLAGDEQYF
TRBJ2-4 | TRBV5-1 | CASLISGGLLAKNIQYF
TRBJ2-1 | TRBV7-3 | CASSSPPLAGTAYNEQFF
TRBJ2-5 | TRBV28 | CASSFGREGQYF
TRBJ2-1 | TRBV27 | CASSLLAGGYNEQFF
TRBJ2-1 | TRBV15 | CATSPLAGGWNEQFF
TRBJ2-7 | TRBV7-3 | CASSLGSLNEQYF